The clone carrying this T cell receptor beta chain was found many times. The data derive from a study of CD8 T cells in ankylosing spondylitis. Trimming left V 3 bases short and J 4 bases short, with 8 bases between. Germline assignment: CDR1 SGDLS and CDR2 YYNGEE. The CDR3 spans 13 residues. TCRdb used MiXCR to reprocess the 5' RACE reads, holding one entry per CDR3 protein. The sample records about 39,000 distinct CDR3 sequences, over 2.5% being singletons. This rearrangement joins TRBV9 to TRBJ2-1; perhaps TRBD1 as D (5 bases). The clonotype comes from a male donor with ankylosing spondylitis or in good health (not recorded which). Sequencing was performed on blood, either unsorted or a sorted T cell fraction (not recorded which). DNA for the CDR3: TGTGCCAGCAGCGCTCGACAGTACAATGAGCAGTTCTTC. Protein: CASSARQYNEQFF.